The entry that follows covers one T cell receptor (beta chain) sequence. Its recognized antigen is unknown. No quality values exist for individual bases; no much larger clone is one base distant. Trimming at the junction amounts to 8 bases on V and 1 base on J, and the germline ends lie 7 bases apart. The CDR3, cysteine through phenylalanine, is 12 amino acids long. The read is trimmed to its CDR3 DNA, 36 bases read in frame from base 1. The CDR1 and CDR2 encoded by the germline V gene (reference sequence) are MNHEY and SMNVEV. Participants in the prospective study were enrolled through a virtual design, were aged about 18 to 90 years, and lived in roughly 24 United States geographic areas. In the prospective study, participants were assigned to cohorts based on the clinical history participants reported in a screening survey and a study questionnaire. Recovered participants in ImmuneRACE Cohort 3 were defined by two consecutive negative NP/OP PCR tests, clearance by a healthcare professional, or resolution of symptoms. Mobile phlebotomists in the prospective study collected whole blood, serum and a nasopharyngeal or oropharyngeal swab from every participant. Over a roughly two-month period, participants in the prospective study had the option of providing additional blood draws and questionnaires. Blood samples from the prospective study were shipped frozen or at room temperature prior to DNA extraction.

This entry comes from a study of blood T cell repertoires in COVID-19 (dated by TCRdb to the early 2020s). For the study in its entirety: Collaborator samples came from the United States, Italy and Spain and covered acute and convalescent phases of COVID-19. The material from the prospective study consisted of cDNA or gDNA derived from T cells, B-cell-depleted T cells, or PBMCs. The dataset comprised deeply sampled blood TCRbeta repertoires from subjects exposed to, actively infected with, or recovered from COVID-19. The repertoires were made available in a free public database intended to serve as a resource for research on the immune response to SARS-CoV-2. The samples were drawn from two sources: the first 160 participants of the ongoing ImmuneRACE study, and some 1,300 subjects contributed by 6 global collaborators. Sample metadata almost always included a de-identified subject ID, COVID-19 status, age in years and sex. Where available, HLA class I and class II types were taken from metadata supplied by the sample provider and were not determined by assay-based typing.

What the study reported, not specific to this receptor: The amount of clinical and demographic metadata varied by source and participant and was provided uncurated.

The immunoSEQ Assay, a bias-controlled multiplex PCR, was used to amplify TCRbeta CDR3 regions from genomic DNA. Processing in the source paper ran as follows. Within the assay, amplification of reference gene primers was used to estimate how many nucleated cells each sample contained. Sequence reads were collapsed and filtered to measure the absolute abundance of every unique TCRbeta CDR3 rearrangement. For each sample, productive Simpson clonality was calculated as the square root of Simpson's diversity index across productive rearrangements. In TCRdb, the immuneACCESS table is reduced to in-frame sequences with V and J assigned. These tables do not hold every clone; where another copy was compared, an unresolved V gene accounts for under half, and the others remain unexplained. The V and J calls and clone size come from that table; D and trimming were worked out from the DNA. Counted in this sample were roughly 190,000 clones; about 89% of them appeared once. The ten largest make up about 0.8% of the sample.

The specimen was PBMCs or T cells enriched from blood (not recorded which). Rearrangement joined TRBV27 to TRBJ2-3, and TRBD1 may be the D gene, going by 5 matching bases. The receptor comes from a woman between 18 and 29 years old who had recovered from COVID-19. CDR3 loop: CASSRGTDTQYF. The sequenced DNA is TGTGCCAGCTCCAGGGGCACAGATACGCAGTATTTT.